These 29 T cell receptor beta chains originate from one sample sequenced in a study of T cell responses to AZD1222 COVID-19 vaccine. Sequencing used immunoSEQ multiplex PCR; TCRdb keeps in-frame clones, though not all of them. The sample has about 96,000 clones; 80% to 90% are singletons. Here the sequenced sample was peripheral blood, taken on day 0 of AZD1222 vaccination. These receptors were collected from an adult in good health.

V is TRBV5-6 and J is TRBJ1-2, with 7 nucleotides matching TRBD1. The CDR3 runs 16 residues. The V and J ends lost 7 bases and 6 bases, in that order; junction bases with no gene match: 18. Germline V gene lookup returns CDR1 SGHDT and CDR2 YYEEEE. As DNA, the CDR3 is TGTGCCAGCGGCGCGACAGGGAGGGGGTTTAGGAATGGCTACACCTTC. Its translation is CASGATGRGFRNGYTF.

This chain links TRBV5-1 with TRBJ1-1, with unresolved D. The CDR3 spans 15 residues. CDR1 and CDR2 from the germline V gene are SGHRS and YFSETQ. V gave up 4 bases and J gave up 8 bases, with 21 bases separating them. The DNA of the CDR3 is TGCGCCAGCAGCCCTGGCCAGCTGGGTTTCTCAGAAGCTTTCTTT. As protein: CASSPGQLGFSEAFF.

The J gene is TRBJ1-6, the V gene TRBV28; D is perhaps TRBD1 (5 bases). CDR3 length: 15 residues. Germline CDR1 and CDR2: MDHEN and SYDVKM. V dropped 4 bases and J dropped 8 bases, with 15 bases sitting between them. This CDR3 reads CASSSPDIRDSPLHF. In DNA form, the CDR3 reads TGTGCCAGCAGTTCCCCGGACATAAGGGATTCACCCCTCCACTTT.

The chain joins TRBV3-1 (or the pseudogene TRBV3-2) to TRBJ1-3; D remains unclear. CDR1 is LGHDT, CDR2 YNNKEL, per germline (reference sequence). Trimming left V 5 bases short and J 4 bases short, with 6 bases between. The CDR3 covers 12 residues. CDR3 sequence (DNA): TGTGCCAGCAGCGTCAGCGGAAACACCATATATTTT. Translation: CASSVSGNTIYF.

The CDR3 here is CASTENGAGDTEAFF. The DNA of the CDR3 is TGTGCCAGCACCGAGAACGGGGCGGGGGACACTGAAGCTTTCTTT. The chain is built from TRBV28 and TRBJ1-1; tentatively, D is TRBD1 (5 bases). V gave up 7 bases and J gave up 3 bases, with 18 bases separating them. Germline V CDR1 and CDR2: MDHEN, SYDVKM. This CDR3 region has 15 residues.

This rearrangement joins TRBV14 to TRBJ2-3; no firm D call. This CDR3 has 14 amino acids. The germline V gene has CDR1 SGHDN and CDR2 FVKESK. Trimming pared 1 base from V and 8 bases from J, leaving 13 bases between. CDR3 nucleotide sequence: TGTGCCAGCAGCCAAGGGGTGCGTCTCGGTACGCAGTATTTT. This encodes CASSQGVRLGTQYF.

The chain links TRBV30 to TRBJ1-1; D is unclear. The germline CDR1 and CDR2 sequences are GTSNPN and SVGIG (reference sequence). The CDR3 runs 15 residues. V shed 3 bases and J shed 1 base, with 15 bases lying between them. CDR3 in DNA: TGTGCCTGGAGGGGCCACTCTCTCCAGAACACTGAAGCTTTCTTT. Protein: CAWRGHSLQNTEAFF.

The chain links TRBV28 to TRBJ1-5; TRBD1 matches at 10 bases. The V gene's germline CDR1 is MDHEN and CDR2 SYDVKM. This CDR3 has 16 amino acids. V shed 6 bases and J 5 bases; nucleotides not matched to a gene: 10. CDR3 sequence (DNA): TGTGCCAGCAGCCTCCTCGGACAGGGGGATGATCAGCCCCAGCATTTT. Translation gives CASSLLGQGDDQPQHF. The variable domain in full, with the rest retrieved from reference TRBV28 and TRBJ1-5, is DVKVTQSSRYLVKRTGEKVFLECVQDMDHENMFWYRQDPGLGLRLIYFSYDVKMKEKGDIPEGYSVSREKKERFSLILESASTNQTSMYLCASSLLGQGDDQPQHFGDGTRLSIL.

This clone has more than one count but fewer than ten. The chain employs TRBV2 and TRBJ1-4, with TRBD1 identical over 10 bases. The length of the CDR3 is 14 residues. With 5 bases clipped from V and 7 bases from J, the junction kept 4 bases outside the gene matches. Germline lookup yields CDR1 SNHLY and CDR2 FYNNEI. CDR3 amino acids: CASSPTGGIEKLFF. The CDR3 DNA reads TGTGCCAGCAGTCCGACAGGGGGCATTGAAAAACTGTTTTTT.

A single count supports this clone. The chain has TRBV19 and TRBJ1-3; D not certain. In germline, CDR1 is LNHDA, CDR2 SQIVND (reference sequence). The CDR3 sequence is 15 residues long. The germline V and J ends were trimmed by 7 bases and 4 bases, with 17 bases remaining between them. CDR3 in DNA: TGTGCCAGTACCATCCCAGGATATCAGGGAAACACCATATATTTT. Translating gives CASTIPGYQGNTIYF.

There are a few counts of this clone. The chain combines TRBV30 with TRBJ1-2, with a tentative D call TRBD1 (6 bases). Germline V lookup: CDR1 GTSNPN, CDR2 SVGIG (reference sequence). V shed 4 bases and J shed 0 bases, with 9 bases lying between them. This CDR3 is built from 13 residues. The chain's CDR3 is CAWKQGANYGYTF. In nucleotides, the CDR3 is TGTGCCTGGAAACAGGGTGCTAACTATGGCTACACCTTC.

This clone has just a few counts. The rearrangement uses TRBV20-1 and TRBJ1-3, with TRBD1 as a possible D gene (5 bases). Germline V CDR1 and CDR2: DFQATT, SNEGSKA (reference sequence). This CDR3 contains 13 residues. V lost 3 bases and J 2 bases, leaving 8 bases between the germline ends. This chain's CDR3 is CSASLGAGNTIYF. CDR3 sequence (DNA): TGCAGTGCTAGTTTAGGGGCTGGAAACACCATATATTTT.

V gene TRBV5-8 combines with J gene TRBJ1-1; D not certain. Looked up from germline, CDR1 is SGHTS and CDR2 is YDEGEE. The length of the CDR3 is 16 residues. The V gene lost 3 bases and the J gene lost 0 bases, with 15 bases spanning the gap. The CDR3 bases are TGTGCCAGCAGCTCCCACAGAGGCAATCTGAACACTGAAGCTTTCTTT. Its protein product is CASSSHRGNLNTEAFF.

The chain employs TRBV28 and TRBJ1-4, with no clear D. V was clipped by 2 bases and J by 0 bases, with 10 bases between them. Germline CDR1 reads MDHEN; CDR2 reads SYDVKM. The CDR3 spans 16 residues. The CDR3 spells CASSLLRLATNEKLFF. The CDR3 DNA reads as TGTGCCAGCAGTTTACTCAGACTCGCAACTAATGAAAAACTGTTTTTT.

In nucleotides, the CDR3 is TGTGCCAGTATTCAGGGCACTGAAGCTTTCTTT. It is translated as CASIQGTEAFF. The chain combines TRBV19 with TRBJ1-1, with a tentative D call TRBD1 (5 bases). Germline CDR1 is LNHDA and CDR2 is SQIVND (reference sequence). Trimming removed 7 bases from V and 4 bases from J, with 7 bases in between. The CDR3 contains 11 residues.

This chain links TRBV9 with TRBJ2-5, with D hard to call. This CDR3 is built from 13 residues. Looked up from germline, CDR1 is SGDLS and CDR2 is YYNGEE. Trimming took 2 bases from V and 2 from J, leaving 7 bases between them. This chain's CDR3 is CASSVRMQETQYF. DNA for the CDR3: TGTGCCAGCAGCGTCCGAATGCAAGAGACCCAGTACTTC.

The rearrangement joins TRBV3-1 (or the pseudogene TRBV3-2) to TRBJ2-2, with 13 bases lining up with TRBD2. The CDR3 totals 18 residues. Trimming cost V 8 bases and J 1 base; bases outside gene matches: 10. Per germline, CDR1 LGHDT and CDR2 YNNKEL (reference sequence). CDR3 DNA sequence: TGTGCCAGCCGGCGACTAGCGGGGGGATTATTGAACACCGGGGAGCTGTTTTTT. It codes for CASRRLAGGLLNTGELFF.

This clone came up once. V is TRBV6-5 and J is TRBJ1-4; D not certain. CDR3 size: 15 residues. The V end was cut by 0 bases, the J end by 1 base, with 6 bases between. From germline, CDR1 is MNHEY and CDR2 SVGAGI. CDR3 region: CASSYSTQTNEKLFF. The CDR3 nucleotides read TGTGCCAGCAGTTACTCGACCCAAACTAATGAAAAACTGTTTTTT.

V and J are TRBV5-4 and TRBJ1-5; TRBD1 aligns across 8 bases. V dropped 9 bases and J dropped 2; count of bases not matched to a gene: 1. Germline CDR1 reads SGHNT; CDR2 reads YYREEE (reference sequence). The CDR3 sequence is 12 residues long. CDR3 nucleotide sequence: TGTGCCATGGGACAGGGCAATCAGCCCCAGCATTTT. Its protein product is CAMGQGNQPQHF.

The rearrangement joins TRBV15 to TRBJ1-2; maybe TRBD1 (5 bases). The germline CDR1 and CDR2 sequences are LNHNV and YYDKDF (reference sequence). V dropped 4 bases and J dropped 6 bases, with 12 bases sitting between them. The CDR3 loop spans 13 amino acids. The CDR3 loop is CATSKGAEDGYTF. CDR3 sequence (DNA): TGTGCCACCAGCAAAGGGGCGGAAGATGGCTACACCTTC.

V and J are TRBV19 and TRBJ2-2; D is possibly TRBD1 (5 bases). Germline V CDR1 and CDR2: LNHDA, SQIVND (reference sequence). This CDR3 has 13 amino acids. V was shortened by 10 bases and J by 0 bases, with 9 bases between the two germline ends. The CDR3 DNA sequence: TGTGCCACTGGACATGCGAACACCGGGGAGCTGTTTTTT. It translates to CATGHANTGELFF.

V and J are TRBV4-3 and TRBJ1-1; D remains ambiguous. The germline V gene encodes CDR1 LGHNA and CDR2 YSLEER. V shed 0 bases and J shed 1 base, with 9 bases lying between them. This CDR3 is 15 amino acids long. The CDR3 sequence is CASSQELRPNTEAFF. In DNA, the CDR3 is TGCGCCAGCAGCCAAGAGTTGCGGCCGAACACTGAAGCTTTCTTT.

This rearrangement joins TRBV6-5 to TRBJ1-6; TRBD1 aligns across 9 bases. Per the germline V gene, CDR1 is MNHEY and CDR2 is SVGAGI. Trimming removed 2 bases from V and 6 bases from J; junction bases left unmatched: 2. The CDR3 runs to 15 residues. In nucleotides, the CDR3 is TGTGCCAGCAGTTACGGACAGGGGTTTAATTCACCCCTCCACTTT. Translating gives CASSYGQGFNSPLHF.

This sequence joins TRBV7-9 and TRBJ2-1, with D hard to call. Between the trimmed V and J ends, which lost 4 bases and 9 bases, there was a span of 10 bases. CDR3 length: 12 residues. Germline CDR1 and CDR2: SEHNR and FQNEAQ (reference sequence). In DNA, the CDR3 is TGTGCCAGCAGCTCTACGGTTGGTGAGCAGTTCTTC. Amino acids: CASSSTVGEQFF.

CDR3 loop: CSVEKFSDTFTDTQYF. The CDR3 region has the DNA TGCAGCGTTGAAAAGTTTTCGGATACTTTCACAGATACGCAGTATTTT. The J gene is TRBJ2-3, the V gene TRBV29-1; D not resolved. V lost 2 bases to trimming and J lost 2 bases, with 17 bases between them. CDR3 size: 16 residues. Germline V CDR1 and CDR2: SQVTM, ANQGSEA.

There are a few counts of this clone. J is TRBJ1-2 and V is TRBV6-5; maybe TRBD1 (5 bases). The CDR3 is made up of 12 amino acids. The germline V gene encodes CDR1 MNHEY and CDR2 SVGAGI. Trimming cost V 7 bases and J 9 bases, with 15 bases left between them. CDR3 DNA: TGTGCCAGCACCGCGGGGGTTGGGAGCTACACCTTC. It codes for CASTAGVGSYTF.

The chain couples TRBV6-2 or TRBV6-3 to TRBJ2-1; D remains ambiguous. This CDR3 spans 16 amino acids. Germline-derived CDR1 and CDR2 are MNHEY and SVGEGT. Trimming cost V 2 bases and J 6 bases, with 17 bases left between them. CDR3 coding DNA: TGTGCCAGCAGTTACGGGCGGCCGGGCTTTGGCAATGAGCAGTTCTTC. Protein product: CASSYGRPGFGNEQFF.

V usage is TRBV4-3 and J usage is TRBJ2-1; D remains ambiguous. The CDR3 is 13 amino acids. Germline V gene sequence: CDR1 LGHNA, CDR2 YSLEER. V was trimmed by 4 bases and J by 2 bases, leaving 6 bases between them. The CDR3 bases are TGCGCCAGCAGCCGAACCCCCTACAATGAGCAGTTCTTC. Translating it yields CASSRTPYNEQFF.

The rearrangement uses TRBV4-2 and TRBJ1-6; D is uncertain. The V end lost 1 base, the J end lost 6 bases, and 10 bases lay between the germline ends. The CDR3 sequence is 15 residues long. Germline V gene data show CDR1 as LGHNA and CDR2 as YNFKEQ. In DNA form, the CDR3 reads TGTGCCAGCAGCCAAGCGGGGAAAGGTAATTCACCCCTCCACTTT. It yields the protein CASSQAGKGNSPLHF.